The present T cell receptor (beta chain) was sequenced within a study of cytomegalovirus exposure and HLA in healthy donors. About the study: A previous analysis identified 100 million to 120 million unique TCR beta sequences derived from roughly 180 million T cells.

60 Vbeta and 13 Jbeta primers were used in PCR. Sequencing was performed with immunoSEQ multiplex PCR; in TCRdb, only in-frame clones are kept and a portion is missing. The sample includes approximately 80,000 clones, 72% of them seen just once. General observations from the study: The study found most TCR sequences rare, yet found some public TCRs in many donors. Later findings reportedly placed an Asian-associated ancestry cluster below the approximately 700-donor mean for N-insertions. About 87% or about 30% of the time was how often most TCR beta V segments were productive, according to an earlier analysis.

V lost 4 bases, J lost 1 base, and 2 bases stayed unmatched. The CDR3 spans 15 residues. Germline CDR1 reads MNHNS; CDR2 reads SASEGT. A remark on this clone: Its antigen remains unknown.

Specimen: PBMCs. The gene calls are TRBV6-1 and TRBJ2-3; 10 bases fit TRBD2. The sequence came from a woman aged 40 to 50 in good health and CMV-seropositive. This CDR3 is CASSATSGGTDTQYF. CDR3 nucleotides: TGTGCCAGCAGTGCTACTAGCGGGGGCACAGATACGCAGTATTTT.